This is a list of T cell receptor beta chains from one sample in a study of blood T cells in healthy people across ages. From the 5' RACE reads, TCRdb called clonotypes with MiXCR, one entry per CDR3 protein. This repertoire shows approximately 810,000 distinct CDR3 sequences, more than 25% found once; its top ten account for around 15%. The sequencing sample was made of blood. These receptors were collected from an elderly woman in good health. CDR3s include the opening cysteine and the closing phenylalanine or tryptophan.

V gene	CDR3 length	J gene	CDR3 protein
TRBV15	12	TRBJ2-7	CATSRQGNEQYF
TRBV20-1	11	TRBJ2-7	CSARRQLEQYF
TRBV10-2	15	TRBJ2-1	CASRARGFAYNEQFF
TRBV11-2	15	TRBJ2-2	CASSEAGRNTGELFF
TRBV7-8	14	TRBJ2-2	CASSSTSISGELLF
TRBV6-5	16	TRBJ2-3	CASSWERTSGGDTQYF
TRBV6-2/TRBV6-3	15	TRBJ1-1	CASSFRKEVNTEAFF
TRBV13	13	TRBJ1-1	CASSLQGKTEAFF
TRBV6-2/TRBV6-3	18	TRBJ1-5	CASGRDRDISYSNQPQHF
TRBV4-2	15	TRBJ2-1	CAGSRSGGATDEQFF
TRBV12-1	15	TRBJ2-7	CASNLGLAEDYEQYF
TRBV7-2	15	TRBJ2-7	CASSFGEAGLYEQYF
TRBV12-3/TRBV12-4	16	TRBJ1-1	CASSLSPDRVRGEAFF
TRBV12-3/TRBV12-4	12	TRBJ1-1	CASSFEVTEAFF
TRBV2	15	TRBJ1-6	CASSESGTGNSPLHF
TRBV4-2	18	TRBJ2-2	CASSPGLAGGLGTGELFF
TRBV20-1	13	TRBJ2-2	CSPPLGGYGELFF
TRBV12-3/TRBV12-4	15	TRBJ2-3	CASSFRHASTDTQYF
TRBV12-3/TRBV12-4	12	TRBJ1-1	CASSLAGLPAFF
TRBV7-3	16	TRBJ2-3	CASSSTPGRSTDTQYF
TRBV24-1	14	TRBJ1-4	CATRRQGVNEKLFF
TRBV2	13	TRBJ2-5	CASNTGAGETQYF
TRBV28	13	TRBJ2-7	CASTYGGTYEQYF
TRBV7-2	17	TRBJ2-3	CASSLASGGTLYDTQYF
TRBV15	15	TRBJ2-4	CATSRDSGFENIQYF
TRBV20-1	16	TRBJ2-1	CSARRQRAPFYNEQFF
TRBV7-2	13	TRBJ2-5	CASSPQWRVTQYF
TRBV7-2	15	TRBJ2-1	CASSTPGVLHNEQFF
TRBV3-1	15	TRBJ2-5	CASSPGTTAQETQYF
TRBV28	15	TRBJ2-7	CASSSRRAGSYEQYF
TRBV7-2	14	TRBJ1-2	CASSPSGATYGYTF
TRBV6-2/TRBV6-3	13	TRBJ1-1	CASSYTGGTEAFF
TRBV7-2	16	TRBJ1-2	CASSIGTGGAGGGYTF
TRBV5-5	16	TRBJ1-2	CASSLEGTVTDYGYTF
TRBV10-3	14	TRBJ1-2	CAISPPGINYGYTF
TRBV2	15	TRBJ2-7	CASSDQRLAAYEQYF
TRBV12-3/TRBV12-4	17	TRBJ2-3	CASRPSGLAGTTDTQYF
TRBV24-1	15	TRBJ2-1	CATSTGTSGVGEQFF
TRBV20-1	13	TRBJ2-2	CSAMTGGAGELFF
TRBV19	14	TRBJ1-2	CASSIPGTRYGYTF
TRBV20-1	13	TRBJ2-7	CSARAGWGYEQYF
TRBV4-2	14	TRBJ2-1	CASSQRGGANEQFF
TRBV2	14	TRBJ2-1	CASSLAGVGNEQFF
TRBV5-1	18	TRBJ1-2	CASSLGGQGHLLNYGYTF
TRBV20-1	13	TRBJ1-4	CSASAGGKEKLFF
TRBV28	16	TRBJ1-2	CASSFRGRWANYGYTF
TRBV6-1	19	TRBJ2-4	CASSGLASFGGLAKNIQYF
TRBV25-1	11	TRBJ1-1	CASIGGTEAFF
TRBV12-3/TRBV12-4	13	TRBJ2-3	CASSRVGTDTQYF
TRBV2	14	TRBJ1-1	CASKGGRGNTEAFF
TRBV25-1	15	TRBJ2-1	CASSERFGGAKEQFF
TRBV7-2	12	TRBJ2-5	CAASFGGETQYF
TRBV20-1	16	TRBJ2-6	CSARRGPTSGANVLTF
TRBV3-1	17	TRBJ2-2	CASSQDPTAGGTGELFF
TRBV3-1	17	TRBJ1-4	CASSRGAGGATNEKLFF
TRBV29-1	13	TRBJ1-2	CSVGEVSTLGYTF
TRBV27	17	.	CASSFRYSGRDPYEQYF
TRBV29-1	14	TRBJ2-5	CSVARGGVQETQYF
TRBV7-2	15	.	CASSPGLAEKNIQYF
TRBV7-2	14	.	CASSIGLAQYEQYF